This T cell receptor beta chain emerged from a study of cytomegalovirus exposure and HLA in healthy donors (dated by TCRdb to 2016 to 2017). As for the study more broadly: An earlier analysis of about 530 of the donors reported 276 Gb of sequence data and around 120 million unique TCR beta sequences obtained from around 180 million T cells. About 280 gigabases of sequencing data and around 85 million unique TCR sequences made up an early release that covered roughly 670 HLA-typed donors. The genetic ancestry cluster associated with self-reported Caucasian donors included 81% of the roughly 400 genotyped donors. The study was designed to test whether signatures of past pathogen exposure could be identified by cataloging public T cell receptors. The study used immunosequencing to profile the T cell repertoires of around 600 subjects and linked those repertoires to cytomegalovirus serostatus. A separate validation cohort of roughly 130 different subjects was used in addition to the roughly 640-subject first cohort. To predict cytomegalovirus infection status, the study combined high-throughput TCR immunosequencing, statistical association of individual TCRs with disease status, and machine learning. To study patterns of TCR occurrence, a later analysis re-analyzed previously published TCR beta repertoires from 550 to 800 donors and added high-resolution HLA genotyping. In the later analysis, no new phenotypic data were used to find candidate immune exposures; instead, reliance was placed on TCR beta sequences and their occurrence across donors. An earlier analysis of approximately 580 of the donors used high-throughput TCR beta sequencing to judge whether each TCR beta V gene segment behaved as functional or pseudogenic. Alongside the repertoire data, information on donor age, sex, ethnicity and CMV serostatus was compiled. A later genetic analysis used genome-wide SNP genotypes for about 60% of the 666 donors, treating that subset as a discovery cohort. Every repertoire in the discovery cohort had been generated on one and the same sequencing platform. Class I and class II HLA loci were covered by the typing at four-digit resolution. Typing coverage varied by locus: roughly 620-640 donors for A, B, C, DRB1 and DQB1; roughly 520 for DQA1; 600 to 610 for DPA1; approximately 490 for DPB1. A few DR-DQ haplotypes were handled as single units for association and clustering because linkage in the cohort was strong. Among 398 genotyped donors of the cohort, an average of about 240,000 unique TCR beta nucleotide sequences were sequenced per donor, about a sixth of them non-productive.

Findings and caveats that apply to the study as a whole: The presence/absence analyses assumed that sequencing depth was roughly uniform across donors, and that assumption may not be true. A later genetic analysis associated a missense DCLRE1C variant with V-gene and J-gene trimming of TCR beta chains, and an independent cohort replicated the association. Some IMGT-functional V segments, including TRBV6-2 and TRBV6-3, could not be told apart with the 87-base-pair reads, so those segments were excluded. A later analysis found that TCR association rates varied across HLA loci, with DRB1 alleles showing the most associated TCRs and HLA-C alleles the fewest. Broadly in line with IMGT annotations, most TCR beta V segments showed up in productive rearrangements about 87% or about 30% of the time in an earlier analysis of some 590 of the donors. A later analysis found that most CMV-associated TCR beta chains appeared HLA-restricted, with HLA associations seemingly driven largely by CMV exposure. The earlier analysis of fewer than 750 of the donors excluded roughly 17 rarely observed V segments, including chromosome 9 orphons, because counts were too low. A further reported finding was that TCR beta sequences accurately predicted the HLA-A and HLA-B alleles for most subjects in the first cohort. Correlated functional status among segregating V segments might be attributable to linkage disequilibrium, but an unknown experimental factor could not be ruled out. Because HLA typing was unavailable for some donors at each locus, only the typed subset was used in association tests. A few of the identified cytomegalovirus-associated TCR beta chains were confirmed in vitro to be specific for cytomegalovirus antigens. Most TCR sequences were seen in very few donors, while some public TCRs were found in many individuals. In a later analysis, HLA-associated TCR beta chains were found to be more clonally expanded and to have lower generation probabilities than equally common non-associated chains. Several of the top co-occurrence clusters appeared to be linked to parvovirus B19, influenza, CMV and Epstein-Barr virus, according to a later analysis. The classifier was reported to diagnose cytomegalovirus status with high specificity and sensitivity in both the original cohort and the validation cohort. When HLA alleles, especially DR and DQ, strongly co-occurred, attributing TCR associations to individual alleles was difficult. CMV serostatus was the only immune exposure information available for the cohort. A cluster of highly shared sequence variants was judged likely to be a technical artifact of the sequencing pipeline. In a later analysis, 15,000 to 20,000 TCR beta sequences were associated with specific HLA alleles at a false discovery rate of 0.05. According to a later genetic analysis, donors in an Asian-associated ancestry cluster had fewer N-insertions in productive TCRs than the approximately 690-donor mean. It was suggested by the authors that the approach could potentially be generalized to other disease states and immunological phenotypes. The cohort was sequenced for TCR beta chains only, and without alpha or paired-chain data the features that could be detected were limited. A total of some 180 TCR beta chains were listed by the study as associated with cytomegalovirus.

CDR1 and CDR2 are drawn from the germline V gene: MNHNS, SASEGT. The cysteine opens and the phenylalanine closes a CDR3 of 15 amino acids. The sequence is cut down to CDR3 DNA, 45 bases in frame from base 1. Trimming leaves V shorter by 3 bases and J shorter by 3 bases, with the junction holding 5 bases beyond the gene matches. The cohort consisted of 670 or so healthy bone marrow donors. Cohort members were all nominally healthy when sampled, although unrecorded immune exposures were likely present. The donor tested CMV seronegative and was one of the 352 seronegative cohort members. A peripheral blood sample was collected from each donor, and TCR beta sequencing was performed on peripheral blood mononuclear cells. Genomic DNA extraction from the blood cell samples was performed with the Qiagen DNeasy Blood Extraction Kit. Concerning this clone: Its antigen is unknown. Qualities for individual bases were not recorded, and no much larger clone is one base off.

Library preparation employed the immunoSEQ multiplex PCR assay. The multiplex PCR relied on a mix of 60 forward primers for TCR Vbeta segments and 13 reverse primers for TCR Jbeta segments. The CDR3 region of rearranged TCR beta genes was amplified from genomic DNA with a multiplex PCR assay. On the Illumina HiSeq System, the amplified TCR beta libraries were sequenced as 87-base-pair reads. In the paper's pipeline: Across the 600 to 700 repertoires, a later analysis counted about 81 million unique TCR beta chains, approximately 10 million of which were shared by at least two donors. A nearest-neighbor algorithm error-corrected the raw reads and collapsed the reads into unique sequences, merging closely related sequences to remove PCR and sequencing errors. CDR3 sequences were aligned to IMGT reference sequences to assign V, D and J gene segments. For a sequence to be retained, at least a six-nucleotide match to both a V gene segment and a J gene segment was required. A rearrangement was called productive if the CDR3 had no stop codons and remained in frame with V and J, and every other rearrangement was called non-productive. Following IMGT convention, CDR3 was defined as the stretch from the second conserved V-encoded cysteine up to the conserved J-encoded phenylalanine. The earlier analysis of about 530 of the donors excluded any sequence lacking an unambiguous match to a single V gene segment. An earlier analysis of a few hundred of the donors called V segments functional above 56.7% productive rearrangements and segregating when the between-donor standard deviation exceeded 5%. A statistical classification framework was built for diagnosing cytomegalovirus status from the catalog of TCR beta chain sequences. V and J gene assignment, in a later analysis, came from comparing TCR nucleotide sequences with IMGT/GENE-DB human TR gene sequences. In a later analysis, CDR3 sequences and most-parsimonious VDJ recombination scenarios were assigned using the TCRdist pipeline. A later analysis defined each TCR beta chain by its CDR3 amino acid sequence plus V-gene family, and excluded reads lacking a unique V-gene family. A later analysis removed several hundred highly shared, low-generation-probability nucleotide sequences to deal with suspected cross-contamination and a sequencing artifact. For each public chain, a later analysis derived a clonal expansion index from normalized ranks of inferred template counts within each repertoire. In a later analysis, generation probabilities were computed using a VDJ recombination model fitted to out-of-frame rearrangements, and the results were checked against IGoR. A later analysis scored TCR-TCR, TCR-HLA and TCR-CMV co-occurrence with hypergeometric tests, applying a repertoire-size bias correction to TCR pairs. False discovery rates were estimated in a later analysis by permuting HLA or CMV assignments 20 times. A later analysis grouped co-occurring TCRs with DBSCAN, adding TCRdist sequence similarity when clustering within HLA-allele-positive subsets. Co-occurrence clustering excluded repertoires with fewer than 30,000 or more than 120,000 public chains, plus five with anomalous nucleotide sharing. In its TCRdb copy, this immuneACCESS table keeps in-frame sequences only and misses some clones. Where compared with another copy, unresolved V genes explain less than half of these, and the others have no known cause. V and J calls and clone size follow that table, whereas D and trimming were derived from the DNA. This sample is represented by a few hundred thousand clones; 80% of them were singletons. The top ten clones comprise around 0.33% of the sample.

The specimen was PBMCs. The sequence was collected from a girl under 10 years old in good health and CMV-seronegative. The chain employs TRBV6-1 and TRBJ2-1; 7 bases in the junction line up with TRBD2. At the DNA level, the sequence is TGTGCCAGCAGTGAGCGAGGCGGGGGCTACAATGAGCAGTTCTTC. This is translated as CASSERGGGYNEQFF.